These 2 T cell receptor beta chains came from one sample sequenced in a study of T cells in Graves' hyperthyroidism and ophthalmopathy. Amplified TCR beta CDR3 regions came from RNA transcripts. HTBI primers were used for first-round RT-PCR of the TCR CDR3. A single record per CDR3 protein comes from TCRdb applying MiXCR to the multiplex PCR reads. This table holds about 700,000 distinct CDR3 sequences, 14% found once. Sequencing used blood. These receptors all come from a woman aged 18-29 years with Graves' hyperthyroidism.

Ten or more counts support this clonotype. V gene TRBV3-1 combines with J gene TRBJ1-5; the D is unclear. The CDR3 is 13 amino acids. Trimming shortened V by 4 bases and J by 7 bases, and 11 bases separated the two germline ends. CDR1 LGHDT and CDR2 YNNKEL come from the germline V gene (reference sequence). CDR3 DNA: TGTGCCAGCAGCCCCCAGGCCCTACAGCCCCAGCATTTT. Translation gives CASSPQALQPQHF.

There are a few counts of this clonotype. The genes are TRBV27 and TRBJ2-1; D gene uncertain. V lost 2 bases, J lost 15 bases, and 8 bases lay in between. The germline V gene encodes CDR1 MNHEY and CDR2 SMNVEV (reference sequence). The CDR3 has 10 residues. The CDR3 bases are TGTGCCAGCAGTTTACAGCCAAGGTTCTTC. It translates to CASSLQPRFF.